The clone carrying this TCR beta chain appeared a single time. Data came from immunoSEQ multiplex PCR; TCRdb stores just in-frame clones and leaves some out. The table records tens of thousands of clones, roughly 80% of them present only once. The CDR3 has 13 residues. Between the trimmed V and J ends, which lost 3 bases and 7 bases, there was a span of 13 bases. Germline-derived CDR1 and CDR2 are GTSNPN and SVGIG (reference sequence). The sample comes from a study of PD-1 blockade in classical Hodgkin lymphoma. This sample's time point: cycle 4 day 1 (C4D1), after less than 7 weeks of nivolumab. Following autologous stem cell transplantation, relapse occurred in every patient, and exposure to brentuximab vedotin varied. Investigators isolated CD4+ T cells from thawed PBMCs through magnetic negative selection.

The TCR was taken from a human donor with classical Hodgkin lymphoma. The sample in question was CD4+ T cells from blood, obtained before the fourth cycle of nivolumab. This chain uses TRBV30 with TRBJ2-1; possible D gene TRBD2, 6 bases. DNA of the CDR3: TGTGCCTGGAGGAGCGGGCTAGCAAATGAGCAGTTCTTC. This encodes CAWRSGLANEQFF.